These T cell receptor beta chains were read from a single sample in a study of CD8 T cells in ankylosing spondylitis. MiXCR was run by TCRdb on the 5' RACE reads, yielding one entry per CDR3 protein. The top ten hold about 6.5% of the sample, which has 200,000 to 300,000 distinct CDR3 sequences, around 7.8% seen once. Specimen: blood, either unsorted or a sorted T cell fraction (not recorded which). These TCRs come from a male donor with ankylosing spondylitis or in good health (not recorded which). CDR3s include the opening cysteine and the closing phenylalanine or tryptophan. The D gene is left open where the match is weak. Clone size, where shown, is once, few, many, or a class for clones that have expanded.

j_gene	d_gene	abundance	v_gene	CDR3nt	CDR3aa
TRBJ2-7	NA	NA	TRBV30	TGTGCCTGGAGTGGTACCTACGAGCAGTACTTC	CAWSGTYEQYF
TRBJ2-3	NA	NA	TRBV20-1	TGCAGTGCCCAAGCAGGTCTCGATGATACGCAGTATTTT	CSAQAGLDDTQYF
TRBJ2-3	TRBD2	many	TRBV12-3/TRBV12-4	TGTGCCAGCAGTTTGTTGGGGGGGAACGCAGATACGCAGTATTTT	CASSLLGGNADTQYF
TRBJ2-1	TRBD2	many	TRBV9	TGTGCCAGCAGCCCGACCCCCACTAGCGGGAGCTACAATGAGCAGTTCTTC	CASSPTPTSGSYNEQFF
TRBJ2-1	NA	many	TRBV27	TGTGCCAGCAGTTTCAAACCAAGGAACAATGAGCAGTTCTTC	CASSFKPRNNEQFF
TRBJ2-3	NA	many	TRBV9	TGTGCCAGCAGCCCTGGGATGGAGAGGGAGAGAGATACGCAGTATTTT	CASSPGMERERDTQYF
TRBJ2-2	NA	many	TRBV5-1	TGCGCCAGCAGCTTTGATCCGATAGAGAACACCGGGGAGCTGTTTTTT	CASSFDPIENTGELFF
TRBJ1-1	NA	many	TRBV3-1	TGTGCCAGCGGCGAGGGGACTCGAAACACTGAAGCTTTCTTT	CASGEGTRNTEAFF
TRBJ1-5	NA	many	TRBV12-3/TRBV12-4	TGTGCCAGCAGTGTCGGCGGGAGCAATCAGCCCCAGCATTTT	CASSVGGSNQPQHF
TRBJ2-1	TRBD2	NA	TRBV29-1	TGCAGCGTTGAAAGTAGCGGGGGCTTCTCCTACAATGAGCAGTCCTTC	CSVESSGGFSYNEQSF
TRBJ1-5	NA	many	TRBV5-1	TGCGCCAGCAGCCCCGAAGCCTCCAATCAGCCCCAGCATTTT	CASSPEASNQPQHF
TRBJ1-6	TRBD1	many	TRBV7-3	TGTGCCAGCAGCCCGGGACAGTATAATTCACCCCTCCACTTT	CASSPGQYNSPLHF
TRBJ2-1	NA	many	TRBV20-1	TGCAGTGCTCCAGACCGGGGGTCCCACAATGAGCAGTTCTTC	CSAPDRGSHNEQFF
TRBJ2-4	NA	many	TRBV7-9	TGTGCCAGCAGTCTAGGGTCTGGGTCCAAAAACATTCAGTACTTC	CASSLGSGSKNIQYF
TRBJ2-1	NA	many	TRBV6-1	TGTGCCAGCAGCCCCCAGGGACATTTGATGGGGAATGAGCAGTTCTTC	CASSPQGHLMGNEQFF
TRBJ1-5	NA	many	TRBV28	TGTGCCAGCACCCTCCCCGAATATAGCAATCAGCCCCAGCATTTT	CASTLPEYSNQPQHF
TRBJ2-7	TRBD1	many	TRBV12-3/TRBV12-4	TGTGCCAGCAGTACTGACAGGGGGCAAAGCTCCTACGAGCAGTACTTC	CASSTDRGQSSYEQYF
TRBJ2-1	TRBD2	many	TRBV12-3/TRBV12-4	TGTGCCAGCAGTTCCGCCGGGACTAGCGGGGGGTACAATGAGCAGTTCTTC	CASSSAGTSGGYNEQFF
TRBJ2-2	TRBD1	many	TRBV6-1	TGTGCCAGCAGTCTTGAACAGGGGGCGAACACCGGGGAGCTGTTTTTT	CASSLEQGANTGELFF
TRBJ2-7	NA	many	TRBV12-3/TRBV12-4	TGTGCCAGCAGGATAGACCCTACCTACGAGCAGTACTTC	CASRIDPTYEQYF
TRBJ1-6	NA	many	TRBV20-1	TGCAGTGCTAGAGATGGGTCGGAGAGGGCACCCCTCCACTTT	CSARDGSERAPLHF
TRBJ2-2	TRBD2	many	TRBV10-2	TGCGCCAGCTCCCGGGGGGGCTGGACCGGGGAGCTGTTTTTT	CASSRGGWTGELFF
TRBJ1-4	NA	many	TRBV7-6	TGTGCCAGCAGCAAGACCGGGACAAGGAATGAAAAACTGTTTTTT	CASSKTGTRNEKLFF
TRBJ1-1	NA	many	TRBV4-3	TGCGCCAGCAGCCAAGCGGAGACAGAGGGCTTGAACACTGAAGCTTTCTTT	CASSQAETEGLNTEAFF
TRBJ2-4	NA	many	TRBV4-3	TGCGCCAGCAGCCAAGTAACAGGGAGGAACATTCAGTACTTC	CASSQVTGRNIQYF
TRBJ2-1	NA	many	TRBV9	TGTGCCAGCAGCGTAGACAGGGTGAGCGATGAGCAGTTCTTC	CASSVDRVSDEQFF
TRBJ1-1	NA	many	TRBV27	TGTGCCAGCAGTTCCCTCCCAAGTCCTGAAGCTTTCTTT	CASSSLPSPEAFF
TRBJ2-7	TRBD2	many	TRBV7-6	TGTGCCAGCAGCCCCAAGGCTAGCGGACGGCTAGAGCAGTACTTC	CASSPKASGRLEQYF
TRBJ2-2	NA	many	TRBV5-1	TGCGCCAGCAGCTTGGAGCAGGTCGGGGCCGGGGAGCTGTTTTTT	CASSLEQVGAGELFF
TRBJ1-2	NA	many	TRBV7-3	TGTGCCAGCAGCTTAAATGGGGGCAGGGGTAACTATGGCTACACCTTC	CASSLNGGRGNYGYTF
TRBJ2-1	NA	many	TRBV7-2	TGTGCCAGCAGCTTAGGCCGGGAGTACAATGAGCAGTTCTTC	CASSLGREYNEQFF
TRBJ2-7	TRBD1	few	TRBV27	TGTGCCAGCAGCAACCGGGACAGGGACCGCGAGCAGTACTTC	CASSNRDRDREQYF
TRBJ2-1	NA	many	TRBV5-6	TGTGCCAGCAGCTTGGATGGGGGGGCAGGGGCCTACAATGAGCAGTTCTTC	CASSLDGGAGAYNEQFF
TRBJ2-1	NA	few	TRBV29-1	TGCAGCGTTCTTCTAGACTTGCTAGCGAGTGAGCAGTTCTTC	CSVLLDLLASEQFF
TRBJ2-1	TRBD1	many	TRBV5-6	TGTGCCAGCAGTAAGGACAGGGGAAATGAGCAGTTCTTC	CASSKDRGNEQFF
TRBJ2-5	TRBD2	many	TRBV20-1	TGCAGTGCCCAAAAGCGGGGGGGCCAAGAGACCCAGTACTTC	CSAQKRGGQETQYF
TRBJ2-1	NA	few	TRBV30	TGTGCCTGGAGTGTCTGGGGGCGTTTCGATGAGCAGTTCTTC	CAWSVWGRFDEQFF
TRBJ2-5	TRBD2	many	TRBV5-6	TGTGCCAGCAGCCAGGGGACTAGCAGGGAGACCCAGTACTTC	CASSQGTSRETQYF
TRBJ1-1	NA	few	TRBV30	TGTGCCTGTACGACCCACGGGGGTTATAACACTGAAGCTTTCTTT	CACTTHGGYNTEAFF
TRBJ2-7	NA	many	TRBV3-1	TGTGCCATTGAGCAGTCCTACGAGCAGTACTTC	CAIEQSYEQYF
TRBJ2-3	NA	many	TRBV6-5	TGTGCCAGCAGTTATAGCCCCAGTGGGGATACGCAGTATTTT	CASSYSPSGDTQYF
TRBJ1-1	NA	many	TRBV5-6	TGTGCCAGCAGCTTTATGATTCAGAGAGCTGAAGCTTTCTTT	CASSFMIQRAEAFF
TRBJ2-2	TRBD2	many	TRBV5-1	TGCGCCAGCAGCTTGGCGGGGAGGGCAACCGGGGAGCTGTTTTTT	CASSLAGRATGELFF
TRBJ1-5	TRBD1	few	TRBV5-6	TGTGCCAGCAGCAAGGGACAGGGGGCCGGAGGACAGCCCCAGCATTTT	CASSKGQGAGGQPQHF
TRBJ2-7	NA	many	TRBV4-3	TGCGCCAGCAGCCAAGGGTCGGCAGAACTTGCCGAGCAGTACTTC	CASSQGSAELAEQYF
TRBJ2-1	NA	many	TRBV5-5	TGTGCCAGCAGCTTGCGAAGGGAATACAACAATGAGCAGTTCTTC	CASSLRREYNNEQFF
TRBJ1-5	NA	NA	TRBV24-1	TGTGCCACCAGTGGGGACCGGGGCTACAATCAGCCCCAGCATTTT	CATSGDRGYNQPQHF
TRBJ1-3	NA	many	TRBV2	TGTGCCAGCAGTGAAGAGAGCTCTGGAAACACCATATATTTT	CASSEESSGNTIYF
TRBJ1-1	TRBD1	many	TRBV7-2	TGTGCCAGCAGGGTACCGGGACAGGGGGCGGTGAACACTGAAGCTTTCTTT	CASRVPGQGAVNTEAFF
TRBJ1-2	NA	many	TRBV5-1	TGCGCCAGCAGCTTGATCTCTACAGGGAACTATGGCTACACCTTC	CASSLISTGNYGYTF
TRBJ2-5	TRBD2	many	TRBV5-1	TGCGCCAGCAGCCCCCGGGGGGGAGAGACCCAGTACTTC	CASSPRGGETQYF
TRBJ1-6	TRBD1	many	TRBV20-1	TGCAGTGCTTCTCCGGGACAGGGACTCGGATCACCCCTCCACTTT	CSASPGQGLGSPLHF
TRBJ2-7	NA	many	TRBV7-6	TGTGCCAGCAGCTCGAATTTGCCTCCTTACGAGCAGTACTTC	CASSSNLPPYEQYF
TRBJ2-2	NA	NA	TRBV6-5	TGTGCCAGCGGGTTGGTCGGGGAGCTGTTTTTT	CASGLVGELFF
TRBJ2-5	NA	many	TRBV12-3/TRBV12-4	TGTGCCAGCAGGTCCCGGGAGAAGTACCAAGAGACCCAGTACTTC	CASRSREKYQETQYF